The source of this T cell receptor beta chain is a study of glioma-infiltrating T cells. Study-wide points: Only very few CDR3 sequences appeared in both tissue and blood.

The iRepertoire nested amplicon-rescue multiplex PCR amplified TCR alpha and beta CDR3s from RNA. A single record per CDR3 protein comes from TCRdb applying MiXCR to the multiplex PCR reads. Among fewer than 200,000 distinct CDR3 sequences listed, over 30% were seen once. Germline V lookup: CDR1 SGHRS, CDR2 YFSETQ. Deletions cut 2 bases from V and 7 bases from J, with 12 bases between. This CDR3 comprises 14 residues. Of note for this clonotype: Antigen: not known.

The sample comprised glioma tissue, nonneoplastic brain tissue, or PBMCs (not recorded which). V usage is TRBV5-1 and J usage is TRBJ2-2; D is possibly TRBD2 (6 bases). The receptor was derived from a human donor with low-grade glioma or glioblastoma, undergoing nonglioma brain surgery, or in good health (not recorded which). CDR3 amino acids: CASSFKIAVGELFF. The DNA for the CDR3 is TGCGCCAGCAGCTTTAAAATAGCGGTCGGGGAGCTGTTTTTT. Together with reference TRBV5-1 and TRBJ2-2, the CDR3 gives the full variable domain: KAGVTQTPRYLIKTRGQQVTLSCSPISGHRSVSWYQQTPGQGLQFLFEYFSETQRNKGNFPGRFSGRQFSNSRSEMNVSTLELGDSALYLCASSFKIAVGELFFGEGSRLTVL.